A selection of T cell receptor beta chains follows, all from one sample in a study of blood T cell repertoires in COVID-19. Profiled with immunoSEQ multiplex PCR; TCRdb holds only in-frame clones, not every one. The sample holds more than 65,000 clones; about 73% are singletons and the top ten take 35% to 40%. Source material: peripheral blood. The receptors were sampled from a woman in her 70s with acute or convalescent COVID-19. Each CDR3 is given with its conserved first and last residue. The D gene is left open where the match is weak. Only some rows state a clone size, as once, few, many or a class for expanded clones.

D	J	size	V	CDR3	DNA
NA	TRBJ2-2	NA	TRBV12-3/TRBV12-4	CASTPGLTGELFF	TGTGCCAGCACCCCTGGACTTACCGGGGAGCTGTTTTTT
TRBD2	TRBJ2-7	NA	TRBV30	CAWSFPPAGLYEQYF	TGTGCCTGGAGTTTTCCACCAGCGGGATTATACGAGCAGTACTTC
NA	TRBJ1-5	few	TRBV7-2	CASSLVRGGNQPQHF	TGTGCCAGCAGCTTGGTCAGGGGAGGCAATCAGCCCCAGCATTTT
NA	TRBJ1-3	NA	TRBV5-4	CASSPGRGSGNTIYF	TGTGCCAGCAGCCCCGGTAGGGGGTCTGGAAACACCATATATTTT
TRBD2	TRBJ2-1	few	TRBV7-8	CASSLVGGASNEQFF	TGTGCCAGCAGCTTGGTCGGGGGGGCATCGAATGAGCAGTTCTTC
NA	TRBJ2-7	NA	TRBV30	CAWSLGRVLSYEQYF	TGTGCCTGGAGCCTAGGGCGGGTCTTGTCGTACGAGCAGTACTTC
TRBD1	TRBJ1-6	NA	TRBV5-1	CASGRDRAAGEPLHF	TGCGCCAGCGGTAGGGACAGGGCGGCGGGGGAACCCCTCCACTTT
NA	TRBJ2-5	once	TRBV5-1	CASSLESSNQETQYF	TGCGCCAGCAGCTTGGAGTCTAGCAACCAAGAGACCCAGTACTTC
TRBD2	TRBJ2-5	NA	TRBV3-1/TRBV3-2	CASRAGVYESQYF	TGTGCCAGCAGAGCGGGAGTATATGAGTCCCAGTACTTC
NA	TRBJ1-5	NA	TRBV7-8	CASSDGTPWRNQPQHF	TGTGCCAGCAGCGATGGGACACCTTGGCGCAATCAGCCCCAGCATTTT
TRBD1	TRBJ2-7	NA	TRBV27	CASSLSSTGGLAYEQYF	TGTGCCAGCAGTTTATCGTCAACAGGGGGTTTAGCCTACGAGCAGTACTTC
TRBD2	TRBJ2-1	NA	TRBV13	CASSPVLAGYNEQFF	TGTGCCAGCAGCCCCGTGTTAGCGGGGTACAATGAGCAGTTCTTC
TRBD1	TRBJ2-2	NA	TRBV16	CASSLTGGNTGELFF	TGTGCCAGCAGCCTGACAGGGGGTAACACCGGGGAGCTGTTTTTT
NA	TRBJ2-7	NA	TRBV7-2	CASSFQGAGSEQYF	TGTGCCAGCAGCTTTCAGGGCGCAGGAAGCGAGCAGTACTTC
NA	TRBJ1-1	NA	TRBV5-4	CATRQRGRGTEAFF	TGTGCCACACGCCAGCGGGGGCGTGGCACTGAAGCTTTCTTT
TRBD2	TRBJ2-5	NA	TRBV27	CASSLPGTSGGPSGTQYF	TGTGCCAGCAGTCTCCCCGGGACTAGCGGGGGGCCCTCGGGGACCCAGTACTTC
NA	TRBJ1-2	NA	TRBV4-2	CASSQVSTGGGYTF	TGTGCCAGCAGCCAAGTTAGTACGGGGGGTGGCTACACCTTC
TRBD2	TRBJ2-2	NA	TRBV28	CASSTSAGGELFF	TGTGCCAGCAGTACTAGCGCAGGCGGGGAGCTGTTTTTT
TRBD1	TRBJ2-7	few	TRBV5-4	CASSSETGVYEQYF	TGTGCCAGCAGCTCTGAGACAGGGGTGTACGAGCAGTACTTC
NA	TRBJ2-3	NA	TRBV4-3	CASSQDLFGGGATDTQYF	TGCGCCAGCAGCCAAGATCTATTTGGTGGGGGGGCCACAGATACGCAGTATTTT
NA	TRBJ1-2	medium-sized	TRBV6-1	CASSEPEGLVWNYGYTF	TGTGCCAGCAGTGAACCCGAGGGACTTGTCTGGAACTATGGCTACACCTTC
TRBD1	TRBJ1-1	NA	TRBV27	CASSLGQGKVEEAFF	TGTGCCAGCAGTCTAGGACAGGGCAAAGTGGAGGAAGCTTTCTTT
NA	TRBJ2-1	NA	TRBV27	CASRRGSSYNEQFF	TGTGCCAGCAGGAGGGGGTCTTCCTACAATGAGCAGTTCTTC
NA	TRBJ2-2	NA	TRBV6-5	CASTRGPGELFF	TGTGCCAGCACCAGAGGTCCCGGGGAGCTGTTTTTT
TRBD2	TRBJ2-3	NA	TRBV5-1	CASRASGSTDTQYF	TGCGCCAGCAGAGCTAGCGGGAGCACAGATACGCAGTATTTT
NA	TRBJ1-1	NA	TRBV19	CASITRNTEAFF	TGTGCCAGTATCACACGGAACACTGAAGCTTTCTTT
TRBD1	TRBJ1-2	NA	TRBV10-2	CASRSGQGFLYGYTF	TGCGCCAGCAGATCGGGACAGGGGTTCCTGTATGGCTACACCTTC
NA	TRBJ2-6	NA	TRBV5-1	CASSLSRVSGANVLTF	TGCGCCAGCAGCTTGTCCAGGGTATCTGGGGCCAACGTCCTGACTTTC
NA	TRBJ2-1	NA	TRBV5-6	CASSLDLAGLNEQFF	TGTGCCAGCAGCTTGGATCTGGCAGGGCTTAATGAGCAGTTCTTC
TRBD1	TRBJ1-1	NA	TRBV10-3	CAIMNDRGGTEAFF	TGTGCCATCATGAATGACAGGGGTGGAACTGAAGCTTTCTTT
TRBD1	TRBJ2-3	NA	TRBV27	CASSYLLTGGTDTQYF	TGTGCCAGCAGCTACTTACTTACAGGGGGGACAGATACGCAGTATTTT
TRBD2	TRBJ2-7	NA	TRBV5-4	CASSLGTSRSSYEQYF	TGTGCCAGCAGCTTGGGGACTAGCAGGAGCTCCTACGAGCAGTACTTC
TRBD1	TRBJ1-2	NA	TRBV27	CASSLRQGRSNYGYTF	TGTGCCAGCAGTTTAAGACAGGGTCGCTCTAACTATGGCTACACCTTC
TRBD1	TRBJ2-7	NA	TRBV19	CASRPTGVYEQYF	TGTGCCAGTAGGCCGACAGGGGTCTACGAGCAGTACTTC
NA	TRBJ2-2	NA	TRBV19	CASRRTVDANTGELFF	TGTGCCAGTAGAAGGACTGTAGACGCCAACACCGGGGAGCTGTTTTTT
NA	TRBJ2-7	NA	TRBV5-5	CASSFVFDEQYF	TGTGCCAGCAGCTTCGTTTTTGACGAGCAGTACTTC
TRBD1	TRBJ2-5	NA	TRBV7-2	CASNLQGQETQYF	TGTGCCAGCAACTTACAGGGACAGGAGACCCAGTACTTC
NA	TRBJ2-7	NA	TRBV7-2	CASSLLGRYEQYF	TGTGCCAGCAGCTTACTCGGGAGATACGAGCAGTACTTC
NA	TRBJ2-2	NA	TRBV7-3	CASRPIANTGELFF	TGTGCCAGCAGACCTATCGCGAACACCGGGGAGCTGTTTTTT
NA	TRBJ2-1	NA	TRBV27	CASRTGYPYNEQFF	TGTGCCAGCAGAACGGGGTACCCTTACAATGAGCAGTTCTTC